The 30 T cell receptor beta chains below come from one sample, sequenced in a study of shared clonotypes between healthy human individuals. This table comes from immunoSEQ multiplex PCR, and its TCRdb copy is limited to in-frame clones, with some not included. The sample records 550,000 to 700,000 clones, more than 70% being singletons. Specimen: memory CD4+ T cells sorted from blood. The sample's subset: CD45RA-negative fraction. These TCRs come from a woman under 40 in good health.

The V gene is TRBV27, the J gene TRBJ2-5; unclear D gene. V lost 5 bases and J 4 bases, leaving 17 bases between the germline ends. Germline CDR1 is MNHEY and CDR2 is SMNVEV (reference sequence). The CDR3 loop spans 15 amino acids. The chain's CDR3 is CASSPGRAGSETQYF. DNA for the CDR3: TGTGCCAGCAGTCCCGGAAGGGCTGGATCAGAGACCCAGTACTTC.

The J gene is TRBJ2-7, the V gene TRBV7-8, with a possible D match to TRBD2 (6 bases). CDR3 length equals 13 residues. V gave up 5 bases and J gave up 6 bases, with 14 bases separating them. The germline V gene has CDR1 SGHVS and CDR2 FQNEAQ. CDR3 nucleotides: TGTGCCAGCAGCCGGCGGGACGAGATCGAGCAGTACTTC. It translates to CASSRRDEIEQYF.

CDR3 coding DNA: TGTGCCACCAGCAGAGATCAATCCTCTAACTATGGCTACACCTTC. It specifies CATSRDQSSNYGYTF. This rearrangement joins TRBV15 to TRBJ1-2, with no clear D. Germline V lookup: CDR1 LNHNV, CDR2 YYDKDF (reference sequence). The CDR3 extends over 15 amino acids. V lost 0 bases and J lost 0, with 8 bases in between.

There are many counts of this clone. V usage is TRBV27 and J usage is TRBJ2-1; TRBD2 agrees at 8 bases. The CDR3 covers 14 residues. From germline, CDR1 is MNHEY and CDR2 SMNVEV (reference sequence). V lost 2 bases to trimming and J lost 10 bases; unmatched junction nucleotides: 7. CDR3 sequence reads: CASSLTFGRGEQFF. The CDR3 bases are TGTGCCAGCAGTTTAACGTTCGGGAGGGGAGAGCAGTTCTTC.

This rearrangement joins TRBV5-4 to TRBJ1-2; possible D gene TRBD1, 5 bases. Germline lookup yields CDR1 SGHNT and CDR2 YYREEE (reference sequence). The length of the CDR3 is 16 residues. The germline V and J ends were trimmed by 4 bases and 2 bases, with 18 bases remaining between them. The CDR3 DNA follows: TGTGCCAGCAGCCTTCAGTACGGGGACTGGAACTATGGCTACACCTTC. Encoded protein: CASSLQYGDWNYGYTF.

CDR3 sequence: CASSSTGNYGYTF. CDR3 bases: TGTGCCAGCTCCTCCACAGGCAACTATGGCTACACCTTC. The chain links TRBV5-4 to TRBJ1-2, with D tentatively TRBD1 (5 bases). The CDR3 runs to 13 residues. Trimming took 7 bases from V and 2 from J, leaving 12 bases between them. Looked up from germline, CDR1 is SGHNT and CDR2 is YYREEE (reference sequence).

The CDR3 reads CASSEQAYNEQFF. As DNA, the CDR3 is TGTGCCAGCAGTGAACAGGCCTACAATGAGCAGTTCTTC. The chain carries TRBV6-4 and TRBJ2-1; TRBD1 is a possible D gene (5 bases). The germline V gene has CDR1 MRHNA and CDR2 SNTAGT. The V end lost 3 bases, the J end lost 2 bases, and 5 bases lay between the germline ends. This CDR3 has 13 amino acids.

With regard to this clone: The same CDR3 can be traced to other DNA sequences in this sample. The chain joins TRBV5-1 to TRBJ2-1, with D possibly matching TRBD2 (5 bases). The CDR3 has 15 amino acids. The germline V gene encodes CDR1 SGHRS and CDR2 YFSETQ. Trimming shortened V by 1 base and J by 3 bases, and 11 bases separated the two germline ends. CDR3 residues: CASSLSSGSYNEQFF. The CDR3, as DNA: TGCGCCAGCAGCTTGTCGAGCGGAAGCTACAATGAGCAGTTCTTC.

The genes are TRBV6-5 and TRBJ1-1; D may be TRBD1 (6 bases). The CDR3 is 14 amino acids. V was trimmed by 6 bases and J by 2 bases, leaving 13 bases between them. Germline assignment: CDR1 MNHEY and CDR2 SVGAGI. DNA for the CDR3: TGTGCCAGCAGGTCAGGGGCGAGAAACACTGAAGCTTTCTTT. Its translation is CASRSGARNTEAFF.

The rearrangement links TRBV28 to TRBJ1-2, with a tentative D call TRBD1 (5 bases). The CDR3 covers 16 residues. V lost 6 bases and J lost 8, with 25 bases in between. CDR1 MDHEN and CDR2 SYDVKM come from the germline V gene. The CDR3 loop is CASRSYTGGGSGGYTF. As DNA, the CDR3 is TGTGCCAGCAGGTCATACACAGGCGGCGGTAGCGGGGGCTACACCTTC.

There are a few counts of this clone. The chain carries TRBV7-9 and TRBJ1-6; D not certain. Between the trimmed V and J ends, which lost 4 bases and 10 bases, there was a span of 8 bases. This CDR3 contains 12 residues. Looked up from germline, CDR1 is SEHNR and CDR2 is FQNEAQ (reference sequence). CDR3 amino acids: CASSSLGSPLHF. The CDR3 nucleotides read TGTGCCAGCAGCTCGCTGGGCTCACCCCTCCACTTT.

The chain is built from TRBV5-4 and TRBJ2-1; 9 bases agree with TRBD1. This CDR3 region has 17 residues. Germline CDR1 and CDR2: SGHNT and YYREEE (reference sequence). Trimming at V came to 5 bases and at J to 7 bases, leaving 16 bases not matched to a gene. The CDR3 protein is CASRAHNRGPGWNEQFF. The CDR3 bases are TGTGCCAGCAGGGCCCATAACAGGGGGCCCGGTTGGAATGAGCAGTTCTTC.

V gene TRBV29-1 combines with J gene TRBJ2-1; 7 bases fit TRBD2. The germline CDR1 and CDR2 sequences are SQVTM and ANQGSEA. With V trimmed by 4 bases and J by 9 bases, 9 bases remained unmatched. This CDR3 is 13 amino acids long. The CDR3 reads CSVAREVFGEQFF. CDR3 DNA sequence: TGCAGCGTTGCTCGGGAGGTGTTTGGTGAGCAGTTCTTC.

This clone showed up just a few times. This chain connects TRBV28 to TRBJ2-7, with unresolved D. The CDR3 sequence is 13 residues long. The germline gives CDR1 MDHEN, CDR2 SYDVKM. The ends were cut back, 6 bases at V and 5 bases at J, with 14 bases in the middle. The CDR3 region is CASSQGNFDEQYF. CDR3 sequence (DNA): TGTGCCAGCAGCCAAGGGAATTTCGACGAGCAGTACTTC.

This clone was seen only a few times. The chain recombines TRBV28 with TRBJ2-7; TRBD1 matches at 7 bases. Germline trimming cut 6 bases from V and 4 bases from J; bases unmatched to any gene: 9. CDR1 MDHEN and CDR2 SYDVKM come from the germline V gene. This CDR3 has 14 residues. CDR3 DNA: TGTGCCAGCAGCTCGACAGGGATTCTTTACGAGCAGTACTTC. Protein: CASSSTGILYEQYF. Full variable domain (remainder filled in from reference TRBV28 and TRBJ2-7): DVKVTQSSRYLVKRTGEKVFLECVQDMDHENMFWYRQDPGLGLRLIYFSYDVKMKEKGDIPEGYSVSREKKERFSLILESASTNQTSMYLCASSSTGILYEQYFGPGTRLTVT.

The gene calls are TRBV2 and TRBJ1-1; D may be TRBD1 (5 bases). CDR1 and CDR2 (germline): SNHLY, FYNNEI. V lost 5 bases, J lost 2 bases, and 9 bases lay in between. The CDR3 is 13 residues long. The CDR3 spells CASSYDRNTEAFF. The CDR3, as DNA: TGTGCCAGCAGTTATGACAGAAACACTGAAGCTTTCTTT.

The rearrangement joins TRBV28 to TRBJ1-2, with TRBD1 as a possible D gene (6 bases). The CDR3 covers 12 residues. The V end lost 11 bases, the J end lost 4 bases, and 14 bases lay between the germline ends. The germline CDR1 and CDR2 sequences are MDHEN and SYDVKM. CDR3 protein: CAGGRGGYGYTF. Written as DNA, the CDR3 is TGTGCCGGAGGGAGGGGGGGCTATGGCTACACCTTC.

This chain joins TRBV28 and TRBJ2-3; tentative D call: TRBD2 (5 bases). CDR1 is MDHEN, CDR2 SYDVKM, per germline. Trimming cost V 7 bases and J 1 base, with 9 bases left between them. The CDR3 totals 13 residues. The CDR3 reads CASMARGTDTQYF. CDR3 DNA: TGTGCCAGCATGGCGCGGGGCACAGATACGCAGTATTTT.

V is TRBV30 and J is TRBJ2-3, with 10 nucleotides matching TRBD2. This CDR3 is 18 amino acids long. Looked up from germline, CDR1 is GTSNPN and CDR2 is SVGIG (reference sequence). After removal of 3 bases from V and 3 bases from J, the junction contained 15 bases not matched to a gene. CDR3 nucleotide sequence: TGTGCCTGGAGGTCCGAGACAGGGACAGCGGGAGGGACAGATACGCAGTATTTT. Protein product: CAWRSETGTAGGTDTQYF. Drawing the rest from reference TRBV30 and TRBJ2-3, the complete variable domain is SQTIHQWPATLVQPVGSPLSLECTVEGTSNPNLYWYRQAAGRGLQLLFYSVGIGQISSEVPQNLSASRPQDRQFILSSKKLLLSDSGFYLCAWRSETGTAGGTDTQYFGPGTRLTVL.

This clone was detected a few times. The chain recombines TRBV20-1 with TRBJ2-1; D is undetermined. Between the trimmed V and J ends, which lost 6 bases and 8 bases, there was a span of 11 bases. The CDR3 contains 11 residues. Germline V gene lookup returns CDR1 DFQATT and CDR2 SNEGSKA (reference sequence). CDR3 protein: CSASYRDEQFF. The CDR3, as DNA: TGCAGTGCCAGCTATAGGGATGAGCAGTTCTTC.

This rearrangement joins TRBV6-6 to TRBJ1-1, with D possibly TRBD1 on 6 matching bases. Trimming pared 5 bases from V and 3 bases from J, leaving 16 bases between. Germline loops: CDR1 MNHNY, CDR2 SVGAGI (reference sequence). The CDR3 totals 15 residues. The CDR3 nucleotides read TGTGCCAGCAGTCCAGGACAGACGGGTTACACTGAAGCTTTCTTT. Translated, it gives CASSPGQTGYTEAFF.

This clone has a single count. The chain employs TRBV19 and TRBJ2-3; D is unresolved. The CDR3 contains 15 residues. CDR1 is LNHDA and CDR2 is SQIVND in the germline V gene (reference sequence). Trimming took off 2 bases at V and 0 bases at J, with 9 bases between the two ends. CDR3 DNA: TGTGCCAGTAGTATATATCATCGAAGCACAGATACGCAGTATTTT. This gives the protein CASSIYHRSTDTQYF.

The rearrangement joins TRBV5-1 to TRBJ1-3; D is unclear. Deletions cut 1 base from V and 0 bases from J, with 8 bases between. This CDR3 comprises 15 residues. Germline V CDR1 and CDR2: SGHRS, YFSETQ. As DNA, the CDR3 is TGCGCCAGCAGCTTGATGTCGAGCTCTGGAAACACCATATATTTT. The encoded protein is CASSLMSSSGNTIYF.

The rearrangement links TRBV6-6 to TRBJ2-5; 12 bases match TRBD2. The V gene's germline CDR1 is MNHNY and CDR2 SVGAGI (reference sequence). The CDR3 runs 15 residues. The V and J ends lost 8 bases and 4 bases, in that order; junction bases with no gene match: 8. The CDR3 loop reads CASEGLAGSVETQYF. As DNA, the CDR3 is TGTGCCAGCGAAGGACTAGCGGGATCAGTAGAGACCCAGTACTTC.

This clone was counted a few times. The genes are TRBV18 and TRBJ2-5, with a weak D call TRBD2 (5 bases). V was cut by 3 bases and J by 2 bases, with 10 bases left in between. Germline loops: CDR1 KGHSH, CDR2 LQKENI. This CDR3 spans 14 amino acids. The DNA for the CDR3 is TGTGCCAGCTCACCCGGACTGGATCAAGAGACCCAGTACTTC. Its translation is CASSPGLDQETQYF.

In its sample, this clone was seen a few times. The rearrangement links TRBV28 to TRBJ2-7; a weak D match, TRBD2 (7 bases). Germline V gives CDR1 MDHEN, CDR2 SYDVKM. Trimming pared 8 bases from V and 6 bases from J, leaving 20 bases between. The CDR3 covers 14 residues. CDR3 DNA sequence: TGTGCCAGCCTAACTCTCGGGGGGACACGCGAGCAGTACTTC. Translated: CASLTLGGTREQYF.

The chain couples TRBV27 to TRBJ2-3; 7 bases line up with TRBD2. The V and J ends lost 3 bases and 0 bases, in that order; junction bases with no gene match: 3. This CDR3 is 15 amino acids long. The germline V gene encodes CDR1 MNHEY and CDR2 SMNVEV (reference sequence). CDR3 amino acids: CASSLLAVSTDTQYF. The CDR3 nucleotides are TGTGCCAGCAGTTTGCTAGCGGTCAGCACAGATACGCAGTATTTT.

This chain links TRBV10-3 with TRBJ2-2; the D gene is possibly TRBD2 (6 bases). The germline V gene has CDR1 ENHRY and CDR2 SYGVKD. Trimming took 6 bases from V and 2 from J, leaving 7 bases between them. The CDR3 length is 13 residues. The CDR3 sequence: CAIRDYNTGELFF. In DNA form, the CDR3 reads TGTGCCATCAGGGACTACAACACCGGGGAGCTGTTTTTT.

This clone was seen only a few times. V usage is TRBV28 and J usage is TRBJ2-7; D is uncertain. The V and J ends lost 1 base and 3 bases respectively, with 7 bases between them. CDR3 length: 13 amino acids. Per the germline V gene, CDR1 is MDHEN and CDR2 is SYDVKM. This CDR3 is CASSLYLIYEQYF. The CDR3 DNA reads as TGTGCCAGCAGTTTATATTTGATCTACGAGCAGTACTTC. Based on the CDR3 plus reference TRBV28 and TRBJ2-7, the full variable domain is DVKVTQSSRYLVKRTGEKVFLECVQDMDHENMFWYRQDPGLGLRLIYFSYDVKMKEKGDIPEGYSVSREKKERFSLILESASTNQTSMYLCASSLYLIYEQYFGPGTRLTVT.

The chain recombines TRBV5-1 with TRBJ2-5; weak D call: TRBD2 (6 bases). V was shortened by 2 bases and J by 5 bases, with 16 bases between the two germline ends. CDR3 length: 15 residues. Germline assignment: CDR1 SGHRS and CDR2 YFSETQ. The CDR3, as DNA: TGCGCCAGCAGCTTACGGCAGGGACTCATGGAGACCCAGTACTTC. Its protein product is CASSLRQGLMETQYF.